These 7 T cell receptor beta chains originate from one sample sequenced in a study of immune evolution from preneoplasia to lung adenocarcinoma (dated by TCRdb to about 2021). Libraries came from the immunoSEQ multiplex PCR assay. This immuneACCESS table, as held by TCRdb, lists in-frame sequences with V and J called but not all clones. Of the missing ones, under half trace to an unresolved V gene in checked studies; the others have no known cause. This sample lists 35,000 or so clones; 74% were detected once. Around 6.1% of the sample is in the top ten clones. The sequencing sample was made of FFPE invasive lung adenocarcinoma tissue. Per the publication, the cell subset or site label means: frankly invasive lung adenocarcinoma (ADC). The receptor source for this set is a person in their 60s with lung adenocarcinoma.

The V call is TRBV7-2, the J call TRBJ2-5; the D call may be TRBD1 or TRBD2 (6 bases each). Between the trimmed V and J ends, which lost 8 bases and 1 base, there was a span of 17 bases. Per germline, CDR1 SGHTA and CDR2 FQGNSA. This CDR3 comprises 15 residues. CDR3 nucleotide sequence: TGTGCCAGCCGTGGGTTAGGGGGGCCCCAAGAGACCCAGTACTTC. Its translation is CASRGLGGPQETQYF.

This chain connects TRBV7-9 to TRBJ2-6; 8 nucleotides agree with TRBD1. This CDR3 contains 18 residues. Germline CDR1 is SEHNR and CDR2 is FQNEAQ (reference sequence). Germline trimming cut 4 bases from V and 0 bases from J; bases unmatched to any gene: 8. The CDR3: CASSSPGQEISGANVLTF. The CDR3 nucleotides are TGTGCCAGCAGCTCACCGGGACAGGAGATCTCTGGGGCCAACGTCCTGACTTTC.

The V and J genes are TRBV19 and TRBJ1-2; 7 bases align to TRBD1. CDR1 is LNHDA, CDR2 SQIVND, per germline (reference sequence). J lost 4 bases, V lost 0 bases, and 8 bases had no gene match. The CDR3 is 16 residues long. CDR3 bases: TGTGCCAGTAGTATAGATTCCAGGGGGACAGTCTATGGCTACACCTTC. Its translation is CASSIDSRGTVYGYTF.

The V gene is TRBV5-1, the J gene TRBJ1-4, with D hard to call. Deletions cut 2 bases from V and 8 bases from J, with 13 bases between. Germline lookup yields CDR1 SGHRS and CDR2 YFSETQ. The CDR3 runs to 14 residues. The CDR3 nucleotides read TGCGCCAGCAGCTTTCGTGGGTTAGGAGAAAAACTGTTTTTT. Translated: CASSFRGLGEKLFF.

Only a few counts were recorded for this clone. The gene calls are TRBV18 and TRBJ2-5; D is uncertain. The ends were cut back, 5 bases at V and 5 bases at J, with 3 bases in the middle. The V gene's germline CDR1 is KGHSH and CDR2 LQKENI. The CDR3 contains 10 residues. The CDR3, as DNA: TGTGCCAGCTCAGGGGAGACCCAGTACTTC. Its protein product is CASSGETQYF.

This sequence joins TRBV5-1 and TRBJ2-2; 7 bases fit TRBD1. Germline assignment: CDR1 SGHRS and CDR2 YFSETQ. This CDR3 is built from 16 residues. J lost 7 bases, V lost 4 bases, and 13 bases had no gene match. CDR3 protein: CASSPGTALKIGELFF. The CDR3 region has the DNA TGCGCCAGCAGCCCGGGGACAGCCCTCAAAATCGGGGAGCTGTTTTTT.

In this sample, this clone turned up once. The genes are TRBV28 and TRBJ2-7; 8 positions match TRBD1. V dropped 5 bases and J dropped 4; count of bases not matched to a gene: 10. Germline values: CDR1 MDHEN, CDR2 SYDVKM. The CDR3 contains 15 residues. This CDR3 reads CASSPAGTGGYEQYF. DNA of the CDR3: TGTGCCAGCAGTCCGGCCGGAACAGGGGGTTACGAGCAGTACTTC.